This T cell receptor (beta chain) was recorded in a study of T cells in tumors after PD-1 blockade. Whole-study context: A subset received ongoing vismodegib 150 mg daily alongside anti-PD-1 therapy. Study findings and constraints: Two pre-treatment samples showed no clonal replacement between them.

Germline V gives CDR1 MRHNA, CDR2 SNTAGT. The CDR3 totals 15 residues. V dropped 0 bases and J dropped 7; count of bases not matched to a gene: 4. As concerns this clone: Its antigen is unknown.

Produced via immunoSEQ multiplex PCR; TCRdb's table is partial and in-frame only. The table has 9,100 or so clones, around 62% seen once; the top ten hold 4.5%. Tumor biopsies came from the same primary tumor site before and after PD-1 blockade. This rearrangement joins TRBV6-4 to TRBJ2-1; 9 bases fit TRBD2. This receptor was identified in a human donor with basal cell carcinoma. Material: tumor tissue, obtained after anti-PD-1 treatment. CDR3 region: CASSDSAGGPNEQFF. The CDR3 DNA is TGTGCCAGCAGTGACTCGGCGGGGGGGCCGAATGAGCAGTTCTTC.